The rows below give T cell receptor beta chains drawn from one sample of a study of spatial heterogeneity in lung cancer. TCRdb reprocessed the 5' RACE reads with MiXCR, giving one entry per CDR3 protein. The sample holds some 37,000 distinct CDR3 sequences, under 8.5% seen once. The material was PBMCs, obtained at surgery. All receptors come from a female donor with early-stage non-small cell lung cancer. The CDR3 runs from the conserved cysteine through the conserved F or W. D genes are given only for firm matches. Clone sizes are given selectively: once, few, many, or a class where the clone is expanded.

d_gene | j_gene | v_gene | abundance | CDR3aa | CDR3nt
- | TRBJ2-5 | TRBV30 | many | CAWSQGSRYKETQYF | TGTGCCTGGAGTCAAGGGAGCCGCTATAAAGAGACCCAGTACTTC
- | TRBJ1-5 | TRBV12-3/TRBV12-4 | - | CASSPSNQPQHF | TGTGCCAGCAGCCCGAGCAATCAGCCCCAGCATTTT
- | TRBJ2-1 | TRBV19 | few | CASSRGRGVSYNEQFF | TGTGCCAGTAGTAGAGGGAGAGGGGTGTCCTACAATGAGCAGTTCTTC
- | TRBJ2-7 | TRBV5-6 | many | CASSLGRSYEQYF | TGTGCCAGCAGCTTGGGCCGGAGCTACGAGCAGTACTTC
- | TRBJ2-7 | TRBV7-2 | - | CASSPSSYEQYF | TGTGCCAGCAGCCCGAGCTCCTACGAGCAGTACTTC
TRBD1 | TRBJ2-5 | TRBV20-1 | many | CSARDLGTGQETQYF | TGCAGTGCTAGAGATCTGGGGACAGGGCAAGAGACCCAGTACTTC
- | TRBJ2-2 | TRBV11-2 | many | CASSYLRGRSAGELFF | TGTGCCAGCAGCTACCTCCGAGGAAGAAGCGCCGGGGAGCTGTTTTTT
- | TRBJ2-3 | TRBV6-5 | many | CASSHRGRGFWDTQYF | TGTGCCAGCAGCCACCGTGGGAGGGGGTTTTGGGATACGCAGTATTTT
- | TRBJ2-3 | TRBV29-1 | many | CSVGPGAADTQYF | TGCAGCGTTGGCCCTGGCGCGGCAGATACGCAGTATTTT
- | TRBJ2-5 | TRBV7-2 | few | CASSLQGGQETQYF | TGTGCCAGCAGCTTACAGGGGGGACAAGAGACCCAGTACTTC
TRBD2 | TRBJ2-1 | TRBV10-3 | many | CASRAGDNEQFF | TGTGCCTCAAGAGCGGGAGACAATGAGCAGTTCTTC